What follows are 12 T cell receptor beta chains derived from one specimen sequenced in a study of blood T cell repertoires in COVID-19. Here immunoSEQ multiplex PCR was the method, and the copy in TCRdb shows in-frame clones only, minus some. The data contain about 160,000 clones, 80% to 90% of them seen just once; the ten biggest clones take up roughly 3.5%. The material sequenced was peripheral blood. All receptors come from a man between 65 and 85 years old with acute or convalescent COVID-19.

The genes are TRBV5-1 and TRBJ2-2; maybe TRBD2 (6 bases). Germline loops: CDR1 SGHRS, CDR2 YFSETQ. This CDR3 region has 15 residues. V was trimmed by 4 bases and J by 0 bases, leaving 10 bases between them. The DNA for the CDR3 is TGCGCCAGCAGCATAACTAGCACGAACACCGGGGAGCTGTTTTTT. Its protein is CASSITSTNTGELFF.

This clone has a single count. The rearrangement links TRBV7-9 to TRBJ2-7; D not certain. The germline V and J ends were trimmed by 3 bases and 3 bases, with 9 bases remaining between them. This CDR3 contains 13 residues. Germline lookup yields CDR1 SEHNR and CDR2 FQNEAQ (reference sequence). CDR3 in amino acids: CASSFSGVYEQYF. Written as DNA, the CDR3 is TGTGCCAGCAGCTTCTCAGGCGTCTACGAGCAGTACTTC.

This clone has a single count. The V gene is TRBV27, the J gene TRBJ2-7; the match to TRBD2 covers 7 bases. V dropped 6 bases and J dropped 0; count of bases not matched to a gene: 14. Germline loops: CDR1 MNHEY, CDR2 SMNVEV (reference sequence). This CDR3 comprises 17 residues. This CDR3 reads CASSPGLGSFYSYEQYF. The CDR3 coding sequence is TGTGCCAGCAGCCCTGGACTAGGGTCCTTCTACTCCTACGAGCAGTACTTC.

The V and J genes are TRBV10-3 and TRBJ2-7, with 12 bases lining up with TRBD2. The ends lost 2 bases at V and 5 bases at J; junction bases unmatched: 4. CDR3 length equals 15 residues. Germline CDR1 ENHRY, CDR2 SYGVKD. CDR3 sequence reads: CAISEPRLAGDEQYF. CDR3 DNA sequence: TGTGCCATCAGTGAGCCCAGACTAGCGGGGGACGAGCAGTACTTC.

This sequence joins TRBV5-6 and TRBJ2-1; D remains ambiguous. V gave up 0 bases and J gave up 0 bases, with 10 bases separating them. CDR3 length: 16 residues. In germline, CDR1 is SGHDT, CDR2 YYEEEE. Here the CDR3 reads CASSLERGSSYNEQFF. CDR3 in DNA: TGTGCCAGCAGCTTGGAACGCGGTAGCTCCTACAATGAGCAGTTCTTC.

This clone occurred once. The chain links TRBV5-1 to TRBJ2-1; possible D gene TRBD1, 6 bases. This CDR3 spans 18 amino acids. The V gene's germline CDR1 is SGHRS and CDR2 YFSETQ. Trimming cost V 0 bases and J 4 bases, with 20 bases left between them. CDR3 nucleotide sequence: TGCGCCAGCAGCTTGGAAATCTCAGGTACAGGGTCGTACAATGAGCAGTTCTTC. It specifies CASSLEISGTGSYNEQFF.

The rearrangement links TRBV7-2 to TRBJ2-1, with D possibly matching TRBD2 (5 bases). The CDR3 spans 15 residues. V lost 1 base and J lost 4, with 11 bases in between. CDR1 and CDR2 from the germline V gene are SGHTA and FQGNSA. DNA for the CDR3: TGTGCCAGCAGCTTAGAGGCGGGTCCTTACAATGAGCAGTTCTTC. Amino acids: CASSLEAGPYNEQFF.

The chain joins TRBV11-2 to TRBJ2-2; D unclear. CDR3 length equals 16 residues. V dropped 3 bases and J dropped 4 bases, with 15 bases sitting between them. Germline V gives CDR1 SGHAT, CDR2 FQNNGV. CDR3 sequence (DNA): TGTGCCAGCAGCTTTAACTCCGGGTTAGCCACCGGGGAGCTGTTTTTT. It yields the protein CASSFNSGLATGELFF.

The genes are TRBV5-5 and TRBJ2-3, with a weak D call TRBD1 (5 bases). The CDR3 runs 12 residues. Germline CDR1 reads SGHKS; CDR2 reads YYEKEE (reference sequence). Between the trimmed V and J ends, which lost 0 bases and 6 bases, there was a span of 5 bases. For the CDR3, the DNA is TGTGCCAGCAGCTTGGACAGGGATACGCAGTATTTT. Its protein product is CASSLDRDTQYF.

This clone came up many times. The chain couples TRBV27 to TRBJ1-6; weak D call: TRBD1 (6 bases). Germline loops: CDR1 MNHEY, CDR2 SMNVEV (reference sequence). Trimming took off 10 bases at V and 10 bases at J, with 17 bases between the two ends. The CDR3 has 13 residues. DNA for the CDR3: TGTGCCACCGGGTTAGGGGGGGGGTCACCCCTCCACTTT. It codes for CATGLGGGSPLHF.

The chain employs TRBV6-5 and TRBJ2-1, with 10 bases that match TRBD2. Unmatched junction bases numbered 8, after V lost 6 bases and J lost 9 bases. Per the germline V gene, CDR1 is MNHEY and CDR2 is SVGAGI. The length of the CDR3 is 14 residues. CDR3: CASRSGRAMSEQFF. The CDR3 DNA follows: TGTGCCAGCAGAAGCGGGAGGGCCATGAGTGAGCAGTTCTTC.

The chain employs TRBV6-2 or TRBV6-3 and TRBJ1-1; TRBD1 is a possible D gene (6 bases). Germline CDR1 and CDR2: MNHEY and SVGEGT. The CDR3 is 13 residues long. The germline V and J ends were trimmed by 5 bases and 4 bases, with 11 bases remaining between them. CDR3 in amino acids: CASSGTRGTEAFF. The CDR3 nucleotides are TGTGCCAGCAGTGGGACACGGGGCACTGAAGCTTTCTTT.